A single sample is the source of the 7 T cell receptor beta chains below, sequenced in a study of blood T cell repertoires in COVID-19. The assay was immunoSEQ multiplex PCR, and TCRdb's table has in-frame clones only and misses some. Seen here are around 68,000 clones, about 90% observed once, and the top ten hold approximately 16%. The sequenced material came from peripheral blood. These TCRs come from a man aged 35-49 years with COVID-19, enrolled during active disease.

CDR3 in DNA: TGTGCCAGCAGTGACCTCCGGGGGGGGCAGTACTTC. This gives the protein CASSDLRGGQYF. J is TRBJ2-7 and V is TRBV6-1, with 8 nucleotides matching TRBD2. V was pared by 3 bases and J by 9 bases, with 4 bases of the junction left unmatched. This CDR3 is 12 amino acids long. Per germline, CDR1 MNHNS and CDR2 SASEGT.

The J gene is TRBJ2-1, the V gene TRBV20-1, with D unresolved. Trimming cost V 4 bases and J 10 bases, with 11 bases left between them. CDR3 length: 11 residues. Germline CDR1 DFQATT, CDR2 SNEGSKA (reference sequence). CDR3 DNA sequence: TGCAGTGCTACCCCAACGAGGGAGCAGTTCTTC. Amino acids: CSATPTREQFF.

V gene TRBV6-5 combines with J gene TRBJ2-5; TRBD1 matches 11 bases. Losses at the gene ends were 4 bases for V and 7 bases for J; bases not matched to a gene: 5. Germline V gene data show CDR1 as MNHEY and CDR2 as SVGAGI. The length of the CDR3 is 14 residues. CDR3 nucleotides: TGTGCCAGCAGTTCTCCGGGACAGGGGGGGACCCAGTACTTC. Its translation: CASSSPGQGGTQYF.

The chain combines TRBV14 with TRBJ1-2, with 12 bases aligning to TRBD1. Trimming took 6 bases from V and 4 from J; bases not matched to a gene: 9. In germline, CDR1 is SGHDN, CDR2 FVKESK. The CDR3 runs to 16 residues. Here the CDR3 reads CASRPAGTGGIYGYTF. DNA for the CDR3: TGTGCCAGCAGACCAGCCGGGACAGGGGGCATCTATGGCTACACCTTC.

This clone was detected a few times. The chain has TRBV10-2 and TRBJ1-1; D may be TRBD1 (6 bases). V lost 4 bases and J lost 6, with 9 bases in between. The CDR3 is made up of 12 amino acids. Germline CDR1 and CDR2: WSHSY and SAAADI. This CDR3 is CASSGDKPEAFF. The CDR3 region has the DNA TGCGCCAGCAGTGGGGACAAACCTGAAGCTTTCTTT.

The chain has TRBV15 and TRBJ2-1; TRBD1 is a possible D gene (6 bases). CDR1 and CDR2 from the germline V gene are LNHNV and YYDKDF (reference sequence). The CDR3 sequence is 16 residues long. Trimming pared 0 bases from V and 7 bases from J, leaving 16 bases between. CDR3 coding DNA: TGTGCCACCAGCAGAGATTGGGGGCAGGGTTTTAATGAGCAGTTCTTC. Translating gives CATSRDWGQGFNEQFF.

The CDR3: CASSASGYNEQFF. The DNA for the CDR3 is TGTGCCAGCAGCGCATCGGGTTACAATGAGCAGTTCTTC. The J gene is TRBJ2-1, the V gene TRBV7-7; D not resolved. This CDR3 has 13 amino acids. In germline, CDR1 is SSHAT, CDR2 FNYEAQ (reference sequence). V was trimmed by 5 bases and J by 4 bases, leaving 9 bases between them.